Listed here is a single TCR beta chain. This record belongs to a study of blood T cells in healthy people across ages. Germline trimming cut 7 bases from V and 3 bases from J; bases unmatched to any gene: 6. Germline CDR1 reads LGHDT; CDR2 reads YNNKEL (reference sequence). The length of the CDR3 is 15 residues. Primers used in a second PCR of about 7 to 11 cycles were a sample-barcoded 5' primer and a J-beta primer mix. TCRdb passed the 5' RACE reads through MiXCR, listing each CDR3 protein once. The data contain about a million distinct CDR3 sequences, roughly 51% of them singletons. V is TRBV3-1 and J is TRBJ1-2; 12 nucleotides line up with TRBD1. The sequenced material came from blood. This sequence originates from a woman aged 60-70 years in good health. The CDR3 loop is CASTSWDRGHYGYTF. CDR3 DNA: TGTGCCAGCACCTCGTGGGACAGGGGGCACTATGGCTACACCTTC.